Reported below is one TCR beta chain. The antigen remains unidentified. TCRdb reprocessed the 5' RACE reads with MiXCR, giving one entry per CDR3 protein. The sample shows about 470,000 distinct CDR3 sequences, less than 25% of them seen only once. This sample is part of a study of identical twins. Whole-study findings and limits: In zero-insertion analyses, partial confounding could arise from invariant MAIT and iNKT cells.

The V gene end was trimmed by 2 bases and the J gene end by 5 bases; junction bases not matched to a gene: 6. The germline V gene encodes CDR1 SQVTM and CDR2 ANQGSEA. CDR3 size: 16 residues. Separately, the same data were catalogued under a study of T cells expressing NK-cell markers. That source adds: Restriction of sorting to alpha-beta TCR T cells was accomplished in several experiments using an anti-gamma-delta TCR antibody. These same clonotypes (in four donors) also led the CD3+CD56-NKG2C+ fraction.

The rearrangement uses TRBV29-1 and TRBJ2-1, with TRBD2 matching over 13 bases. The source is a young woman in good health. Sequencing was performed on CD4+ T cells sorted from blood. CDR3: CSVERLAGGLDNEQFF. The CDR3 nucleotides read TGCAGCGTTGAAAGACTAGCGGGAGGACTGGACAATGAGCAGTTCTTC.